This entry concerns a single T cell receptor (beta chain). This sample is part of a study of control samples from healthy donors and cancer patients. Germline values: CDR1 SQVTM, CDR2 ANQGSEA. The V end lost 6 bases, the J end lost 8 bases, and 22 bases lay between the germline ends. This CDR3 spans 14 amino acids. Method: immunoSEQ multiplex PCR; TCRdb's copy keeps in-frame clones and lacks some. The sample carries approximately 120,000 clones, 90% recorded once. Sequences were obtained from blood. The rearrangement uses TRBV29-1 and TRBJ1-2; D is perhaps TRBD1 (6 bases). The receptor's source is a human donor in good health. The donor label of this sample is uncertain. The CDR3 loop reads CSVGGGLTVGGYTF. In DNA form, the CDR3 reads TGCAGCGTAGGAGGGGGGTTAACAGTGGGAGGCTACACCTTC.